This TCR beta chain was sequenced during a study of post-analysis software for immune sequencing data. As regards this clonotype: Its antigen remains unknown.

Study results and caveats: There were five TRBV segments more frequent in patients than controls, and TRBV5-6, TRBV5-1 and TRBV20-1 were among them. Comparison with controls showed significantly lower normalized Chao1 diversity in multiple sclerosis patients.

Researchers reported that TCR beta cDNA libraries carried unique molecular identifiers. TCRdb redid the calling of the PCR reads with MiXCR, one entry per CDR3 protein. Of fewer than 700,000 distinct CDR3 sequences in the sample, about 44% were seen once. In germline, CDR1 is LGHDT, CDR2 YNNKEL (reference sequence). V lost 1 base to trimming and J lost 7 bases, with 18 bases between them. CDR3 length: 16 residues. This receptor was obtained from a girl aged 10 to 17 with multiple sclerosis. Sequencing used blood. The J gene is TRBJ2-3, the V gene TRBV3-1; D might be TRBD2 (5 bases). The CDR3 protein is CASSQASPISGYTQYF. The CDR3 DNA is TGTGCCAGCAGCCAAGCAAGCCCTATCTCGGGATATACGCAGTATTTT.